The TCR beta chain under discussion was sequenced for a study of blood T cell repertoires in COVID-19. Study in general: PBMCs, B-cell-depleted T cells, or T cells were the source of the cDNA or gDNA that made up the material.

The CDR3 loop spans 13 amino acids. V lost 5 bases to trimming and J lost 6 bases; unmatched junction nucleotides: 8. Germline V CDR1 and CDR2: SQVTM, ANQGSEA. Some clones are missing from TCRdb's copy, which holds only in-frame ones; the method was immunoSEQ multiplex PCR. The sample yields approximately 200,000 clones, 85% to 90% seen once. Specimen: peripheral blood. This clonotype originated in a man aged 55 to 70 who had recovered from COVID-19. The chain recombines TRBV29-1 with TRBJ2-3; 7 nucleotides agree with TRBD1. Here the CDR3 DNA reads TGCAGCGTTTACCGGGACAGAGGGGATACGCAGTATTTT. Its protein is CSVYRDRGDTQYF.